The rows below give T cell receptor beta chains drawn from one sample of a study of prognosis after radiotherapy for stage I lung cancer. In TCRdb, the multiplex PCR reads were re-called with MiXCR into one record per CDR3 protein. The sample includes roughly 26,000 distinct CDR3 sequences, around 30% of them seen just once. This specimen was PBMCs, taken before or after stereotactic body radiation therapy (not recorded which). These TCRs come from a donor aged 50 or older with non-small cell lung cancer. CDR3s include the opening cysteine and the closing phenylalanine or tryptophan. A D gene is named only where the DNA matches it firmly. The listing skips clone size in some rows; elsewhere it reads once, few, many or a size class.

-	TRBV20-1	many	TRBJ1-2	TGCAGTGCTAACCCTCGTGAGCTTAACTATGGCTACACCTTC	CSANPRELNYGYTF
TRBD2	TRBV9	-	TRBJ2-7	TGTGCCATCAGCGGACGGGGCGGGGGGGAAGATTACGATCAGTACTTC	CAISGRGGGEDYDQYF
TRBD1	TRBV19	many	TRBJ2-1	TGTGCCAGTAGTATTACAGGGGGCTCCCTAAGCTCCTACAATGAGCAGTTCTTC	CASSITGGSLSSYNEQFF
-	TRBV3-1	many	TRBJ2-7	TGTGCCAGCAGCCAATTGGGAAAAGGGCACTCCTACGAGCAGTACTTC	CASSQLGKGHSYEQYF
TRBD1	TRBV28	-	TRBJ2-1	TGTGCCAGCCGCACGGGGAGGACAGGGTTTGCGGTTGAGCAGTTCTTC	CASRTGRTGFAVEQFF
-	TRBV5-4	-	TRBJ2-2	TGTGCCAGCAGCAGTAGGACCGGAACCGGGGAGCTGTTTTTT	CASSSRTGTGELFF
TRBD1	TRBV12-3/TRBV12-4	many	TRBJ1-1	TGTGCCAGCAGCGTCGGACAGGGGTGGACTGAAGCTTTCTTT	CASSVGQGWTEAFF
TRBD2	TRBV20-1	-	TRBJ2-7	TGCAGTGCTTCGACTAGCGGGAGGGTCTACGAGCAGTACTTC	CSASTSGRVYEQYF
-	TRBV5-1	-	TRBJ1-5	TGCGCCAGCAGCTTGGCGGGGTATACTCGGCCCCAGCATTTT	CASSLAGYTRPQHF
-	TRBV19	-	TRBJ2-5	TGTGCCAGCAGATTGCAGGGACAAATGCGTGATACCCAGTACTTC	CASRLQGQMRDTQYF
-	TRBV20-1	-	TRBJ2-7	TGCAGTGCTTTACCCGGGACATGGGGGGAGCAGTACTTC	CSALPGTWGEQYF
TRBD1	TRBV11-3	-	TRBJ2-5	TGTGCCAGCATCTTACTGACAGGGCCACAAGAGACCCAGTACTTC	CASILLTGPQETQYF
-	TRBV2	many	TRBJ2-7	TGTGCCAGCAGTGAAGCGGCCTCACAGTACTTC	CASSEAASQYF
TRBD1	TRBV6-2/TRBV6-3	-	TRBJ1-1	TGTGCCAGCAGGACAGGGGGCACTGAAGCTTTCTTT	CASRTGGTEAFF
TRBD2	TRBV20-1	many	TRBJ2-3	TGCAGTGTGACTAGCGGGAGAACGACAGATACGCAGTATTTT	CSVTSGRTTDTQYF
TRBD2	TRBV5-1	many	TRBJ2-7	TGCGCCAGCAGCTTGGACGTACTAGCGGGCCACTCCTACGAGCAGTACTTC	CASSLDVLAGHSYEQYF
TRBD1	TRBV28	many	TRBJ1-5	TGTGCCAGGGGACAGGGGACCAGCAATCAGCCCCAGCATTTT	CARGQGTSNQPQHF